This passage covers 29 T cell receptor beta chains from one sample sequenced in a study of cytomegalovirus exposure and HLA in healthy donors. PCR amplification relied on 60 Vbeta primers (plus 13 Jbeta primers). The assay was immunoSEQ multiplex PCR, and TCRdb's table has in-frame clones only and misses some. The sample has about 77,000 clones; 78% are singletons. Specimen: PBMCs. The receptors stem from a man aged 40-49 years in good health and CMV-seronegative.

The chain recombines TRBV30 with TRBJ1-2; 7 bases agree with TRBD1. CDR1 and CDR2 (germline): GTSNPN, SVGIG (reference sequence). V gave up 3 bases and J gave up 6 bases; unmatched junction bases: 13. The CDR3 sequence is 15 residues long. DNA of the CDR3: TGTGCCTGGAGGCGACAGGGCCCGGGAAGAGATGGCTACACCTTC. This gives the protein CAWRRQGPGRDGYTF.

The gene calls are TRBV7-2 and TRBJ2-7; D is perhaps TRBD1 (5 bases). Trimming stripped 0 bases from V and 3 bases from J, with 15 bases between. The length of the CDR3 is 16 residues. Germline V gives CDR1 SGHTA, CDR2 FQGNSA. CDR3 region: CASSLAQAGYDYEQYF. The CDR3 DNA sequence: TGTGCCAGCAGCTTAGCGCAGGCAGGGTACGACTACGAGCAGTACTTC.

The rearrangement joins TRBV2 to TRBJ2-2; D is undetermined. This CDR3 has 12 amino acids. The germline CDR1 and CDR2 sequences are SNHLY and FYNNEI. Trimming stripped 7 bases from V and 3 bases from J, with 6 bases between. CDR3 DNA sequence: TGTGCCAGCACAGGCTACACCGGGGAGCTGTTTTTT. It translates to CASTGYTGELFF.

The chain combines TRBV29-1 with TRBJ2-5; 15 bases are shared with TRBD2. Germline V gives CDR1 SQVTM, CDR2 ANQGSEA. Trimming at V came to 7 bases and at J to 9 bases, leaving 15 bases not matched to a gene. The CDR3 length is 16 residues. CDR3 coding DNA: TGCAGCGCCCCTGGGACTAGCGGGGGGCGTGGGGAGGCCCAGTACTTC. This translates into CSAPGTSGGRGEAQYF.

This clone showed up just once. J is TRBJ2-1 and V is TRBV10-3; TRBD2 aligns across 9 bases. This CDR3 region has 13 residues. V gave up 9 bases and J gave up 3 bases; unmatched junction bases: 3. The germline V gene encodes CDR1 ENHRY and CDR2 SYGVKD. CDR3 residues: CAIGTSSYNEQFF. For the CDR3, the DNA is TGTGCCATAGGGACTAGCAGCTACAATGAGCAGTTCTTC.

The CDR3 region is CASSPLGYEQYF. CDR3 sequence (DNA): TGTGCCAGCAGTCCCCTCGGTTACGAGCAGTACTTC. The chain has TRBV28 and TRBJ2-7; D uncertain. Germline lookup yields CDR1 MDHEN and CDR2 SYDVKM. The CDR3 sequence is 12 residues long. V shed 5 bases and J shed 4 bases, with 9 bases lying between them.

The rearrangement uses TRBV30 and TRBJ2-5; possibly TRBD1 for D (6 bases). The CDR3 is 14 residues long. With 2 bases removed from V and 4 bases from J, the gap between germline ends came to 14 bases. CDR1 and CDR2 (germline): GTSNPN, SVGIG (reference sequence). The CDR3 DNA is TGTGCCTGGAGTCCAAGGACAGTCGGAGAGACCCAGTACTTC. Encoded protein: CAWSPRTVGETQYF.

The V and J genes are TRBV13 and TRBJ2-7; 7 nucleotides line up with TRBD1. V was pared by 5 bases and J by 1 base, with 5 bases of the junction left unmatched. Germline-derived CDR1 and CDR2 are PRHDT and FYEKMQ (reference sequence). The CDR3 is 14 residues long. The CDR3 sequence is CASSPRRGSYEQYF. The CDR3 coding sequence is TGTGCCAGCAGCCCCCGCAGGGGGTCCTACGAGCAGTACTTC. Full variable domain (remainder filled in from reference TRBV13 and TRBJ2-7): AAGVIQSPRHLIKEKRETATLKCYPIPRHDTVYWYQQGPGQDPQFLISFYEKMQSDKGSIPDRFSAQQFSDYHSELNMSSLELGDSALYFCASSPRRGSYEQYFGPGTRLTVT.

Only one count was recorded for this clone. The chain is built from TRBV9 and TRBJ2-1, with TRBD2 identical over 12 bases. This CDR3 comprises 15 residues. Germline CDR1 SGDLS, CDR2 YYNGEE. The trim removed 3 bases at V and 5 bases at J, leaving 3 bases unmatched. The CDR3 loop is CASSGTSGAHNEQFF. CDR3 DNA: TGTGCCAGCAGCGGGACTAGCGGGGCCCACAATGAGCAGTTCTTC.

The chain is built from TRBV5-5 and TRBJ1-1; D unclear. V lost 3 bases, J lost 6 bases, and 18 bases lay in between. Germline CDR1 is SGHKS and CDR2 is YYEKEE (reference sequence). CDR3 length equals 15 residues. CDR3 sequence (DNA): TGTGCCAGCAGCTCAATTGTGAGGTCGCATCCTGAAGCTTTCTTT. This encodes CASSSIVRSHPEAFF.

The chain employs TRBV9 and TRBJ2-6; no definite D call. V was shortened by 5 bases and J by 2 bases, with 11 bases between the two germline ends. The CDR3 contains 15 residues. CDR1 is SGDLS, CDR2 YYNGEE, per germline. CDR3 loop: CASSAGAPGANVLTF. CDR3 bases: TGTGCCAGCAGTGCCGGAGCCCCTGGGGCCAACGTCCTGACTTTC.

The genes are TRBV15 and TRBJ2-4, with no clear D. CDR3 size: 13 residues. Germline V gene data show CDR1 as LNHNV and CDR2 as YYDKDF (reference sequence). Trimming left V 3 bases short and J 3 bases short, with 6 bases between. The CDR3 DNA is TGTGCCACCAGCAGTTCGAGCAAAAACATTCAGTACTTC. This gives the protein CATSSSSKNIQYF.

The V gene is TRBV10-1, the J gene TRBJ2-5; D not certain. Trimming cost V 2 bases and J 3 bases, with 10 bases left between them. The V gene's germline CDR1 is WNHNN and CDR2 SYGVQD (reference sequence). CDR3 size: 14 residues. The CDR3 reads CASSERLGKETQYF. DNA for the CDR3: TGCGCCAGCAGTGAGAGGCTAGGAAAAGAGACCCAGTACTTC.

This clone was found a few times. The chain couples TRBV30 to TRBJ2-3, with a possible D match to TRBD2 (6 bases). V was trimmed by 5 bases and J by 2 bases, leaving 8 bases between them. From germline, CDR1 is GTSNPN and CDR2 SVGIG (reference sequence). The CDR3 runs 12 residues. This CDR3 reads CAWAGFTDTQYF. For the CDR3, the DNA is TGTGCCTGGGCGGGATTCACAGATACGCAGTATTTT.

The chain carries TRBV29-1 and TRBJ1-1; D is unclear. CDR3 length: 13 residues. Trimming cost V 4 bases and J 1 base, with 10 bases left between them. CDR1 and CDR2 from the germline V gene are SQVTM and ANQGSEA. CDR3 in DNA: TGCAGCGTTGGTCAGGCTGCGAACACTGAAGCTTTCTTT. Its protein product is CSVGQAANTEAFF.

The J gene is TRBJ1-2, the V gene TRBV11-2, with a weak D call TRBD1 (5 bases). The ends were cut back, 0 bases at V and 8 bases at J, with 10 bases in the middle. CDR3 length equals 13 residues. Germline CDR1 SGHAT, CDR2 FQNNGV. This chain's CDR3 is CASSLDQGWGYTF. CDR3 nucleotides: TGTGCCAGCAGCTTAGACCAGGGATGGGGCTACACCTTC.

This CDR3 is CASSSRDRAWEQYF. The CDR3, as DNA: TGTGCCAGCAGCTCCCGGGACAGGGCCTGGGAGCAGTACTTC. This chain joins TRBV9 and TRBJ2-7, with 9 bases identical to TRBD1. Trimming at V came to 4 bases and at J to 7 bases, leaving 9 bases not matched to a gene. The CDR3 runs 14 residues. CDR1 and CDR2 from the germline V gene are SGDLS and YYNGEE.

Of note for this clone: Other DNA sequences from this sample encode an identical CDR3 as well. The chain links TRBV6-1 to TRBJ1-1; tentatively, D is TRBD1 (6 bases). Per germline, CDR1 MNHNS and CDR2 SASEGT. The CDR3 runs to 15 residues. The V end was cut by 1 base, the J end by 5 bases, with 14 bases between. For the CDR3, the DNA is TGTGCCAGCAGTGAAGAGACAGGCTTTTCAACTGAAGCTTTCTTT. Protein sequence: CASSEETGFSTEAFF.

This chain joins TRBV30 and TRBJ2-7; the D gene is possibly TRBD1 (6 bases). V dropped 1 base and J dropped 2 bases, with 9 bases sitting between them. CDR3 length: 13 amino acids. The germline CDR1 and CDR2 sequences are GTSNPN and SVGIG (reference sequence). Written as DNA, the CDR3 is TGTGCCTGGAGTGGGCCAGGGGCCTACGAGCAGTACTTC. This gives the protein CAWSGPGAYEQYF.

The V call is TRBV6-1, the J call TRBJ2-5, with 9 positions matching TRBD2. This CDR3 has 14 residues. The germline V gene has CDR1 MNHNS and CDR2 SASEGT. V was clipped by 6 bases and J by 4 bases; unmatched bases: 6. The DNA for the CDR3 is TGTGCCAGCAGGGATCTAGCGGGGTTAGAGACCCAGTACTTC. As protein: CASRDLAGLETQYF.

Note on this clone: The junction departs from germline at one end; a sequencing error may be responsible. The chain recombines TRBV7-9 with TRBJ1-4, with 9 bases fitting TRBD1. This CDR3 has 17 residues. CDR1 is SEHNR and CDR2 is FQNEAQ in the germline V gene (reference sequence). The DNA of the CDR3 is TGTTCCAGCAGCTTAGTGGGACAGGGAGCAACTAATGAAAAACTGTTTTTT. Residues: CSSSLVGQGATNEKLFF.

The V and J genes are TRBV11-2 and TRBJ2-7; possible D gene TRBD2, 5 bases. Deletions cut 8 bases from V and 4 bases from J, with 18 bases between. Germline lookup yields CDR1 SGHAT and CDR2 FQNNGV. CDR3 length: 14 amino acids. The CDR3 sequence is CASAATTPVYEQYF. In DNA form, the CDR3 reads TGTGCCAGCGCGGCGACTACCCCCGTTTACGAGCAGTACTTC.

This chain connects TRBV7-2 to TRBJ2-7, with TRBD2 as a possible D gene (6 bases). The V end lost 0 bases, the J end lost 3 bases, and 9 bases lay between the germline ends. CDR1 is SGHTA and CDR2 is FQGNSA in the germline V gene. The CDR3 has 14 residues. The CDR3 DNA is TGTGCCAGCAGCTTAGCACGGACTAACTACGAGCAGTACTTC. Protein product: CASSLARTNYEQYF. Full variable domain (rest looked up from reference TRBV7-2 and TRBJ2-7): GAGVSQSPSNKVTEKGKDVELRCDPISGHTALYWYRQSLGQGLEFLIYFQGNSAPDKSGLPSDRFSAERTGGSVSTLTIQRTQQEDSAVYLCASSLARTNYEQYFGPGTRLTVT.

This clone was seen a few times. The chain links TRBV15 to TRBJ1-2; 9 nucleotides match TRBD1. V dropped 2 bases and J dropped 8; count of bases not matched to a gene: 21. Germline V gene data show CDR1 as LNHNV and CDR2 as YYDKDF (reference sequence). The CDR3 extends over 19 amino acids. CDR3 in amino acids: CATSRNTRTGVSISTGYTF. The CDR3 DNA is TGTGCCACCAGCAGAAATACTAGGACAGGGGTGAGTATTTCCACGGGCTACACCTTC.

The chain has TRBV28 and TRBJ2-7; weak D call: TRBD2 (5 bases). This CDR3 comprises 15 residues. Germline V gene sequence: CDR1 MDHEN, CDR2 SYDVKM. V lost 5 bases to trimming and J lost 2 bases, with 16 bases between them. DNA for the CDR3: TGTGCCAGCAGTGCCCCACGCACCGGGACCTACGAGCAGTACTTC. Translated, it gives CASSAPRTGTYEQYF.

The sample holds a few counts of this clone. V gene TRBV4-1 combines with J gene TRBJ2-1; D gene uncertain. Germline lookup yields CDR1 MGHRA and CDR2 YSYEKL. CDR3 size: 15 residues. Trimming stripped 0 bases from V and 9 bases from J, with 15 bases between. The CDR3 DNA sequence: TGCGCCAGCAGCCAAGAGTCCGTCATCCGCGGTGAGCAGTTCTTC. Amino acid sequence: CASSQESVIRGEQFF.

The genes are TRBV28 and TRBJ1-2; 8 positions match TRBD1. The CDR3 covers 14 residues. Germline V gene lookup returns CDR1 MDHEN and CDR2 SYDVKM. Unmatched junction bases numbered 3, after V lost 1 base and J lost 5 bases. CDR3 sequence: CASSLLDRVYGYTF. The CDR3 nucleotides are TGTGCCAGCAGTTTATTGGACAGGGTTTATGGCTACACCTTC.

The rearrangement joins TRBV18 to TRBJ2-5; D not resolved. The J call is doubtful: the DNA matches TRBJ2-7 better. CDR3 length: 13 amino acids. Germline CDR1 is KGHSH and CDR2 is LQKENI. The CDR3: CASSPTAAYEQYF. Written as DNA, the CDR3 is TGTGCCAGCTCACCAACAGCTGCCTACGAGCAGTACTTC.

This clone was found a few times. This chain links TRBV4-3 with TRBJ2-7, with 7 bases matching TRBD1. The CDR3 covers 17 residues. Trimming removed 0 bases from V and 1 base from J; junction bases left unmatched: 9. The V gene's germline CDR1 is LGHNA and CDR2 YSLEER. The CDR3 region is CASSQDRQGFESYEQYF. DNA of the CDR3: TGCGCCAGCAGCCAAGATAGACAGGGATTCGAGTCCTACGAGCAGTACTTC.